The T cell receptor (beta chain) described here comes from a study of PD-L1 blockade in urothelial cancer (dated by TCRdb to about 2017). In terms of the full investigation: Therapy was started around 2014 for all patients, and atezolizumab 1,200 mg was administered intravenously every 3 weeks. About 90% of the roughly 30 patients were identified as males with urothelial cancer of bladder origin, and a prior smoking history was reported by 18 of 29 patients. Patients had an ECOG performance status of 0 or 1 and had received between 0 and 3 prior chemotherapy regimens. Tumor samples gave a median of roughly 1,400 T cells and roughly 1,100 unique TCRs, with a median clonality of roughly 0.096 and T cell proportion of about 0.1. Somatic, immune and clinical correlates of response to PD-L1 blockade with atezolizumab in urothelial cancer were the focus of an exploratory multi-omic analysis. Pretreatment tumor samples and matched peripheral blood, collected serially before and after atezolizumab treatment, underwent TCR sequencing. Durable clinical benefit meant progression-free survival longer than 6 months, and TCR features were also tested against progression-free and overall survival. In the same patients, pretreatment tumors underwent whole exome sequencing and RNA sequencing in addition to TCR sequencing. Nine or ten patients reached durable clinical benefit, while roughly 22 patients did not. Some 29 patients had pretreatment blood TCR-seq, some 25 had at least one posttreatment blood collection, and some 25 had tumor TCR-seq. Five patients were excluded from tumor TCR analyses because tumors from two patients failed quality control and tumor was unavailable for three patients.

To estimate absolute template abundance from read counts, synthetic TCR analog templates were spiked into each PCR. For FFPE tumors, housekeeping genes were amplified and quantified so that usable DNA could be estimated and T cell fraction could be computed. TCRbeta CDR3 regions were amplified from genomic DNA with bias-controlled V and J gene primers using the immunoSEQ assay. Sequencing of rearranged TCRbeta segments was done at approximately 20X coverage. As for the original processing: Sequencing errors were corrected by clustering, and CDR3s were annotated against IMGT so that V, D and J genes could be assigned. Downstream analyses used only productive TCRbeta rearrangements, leaving out any out-of-frame or stop-codon sequences. To compute clonality, Shannon entropy was normalized by the log of the number of unique productive sequences and then subtracted from one. Clones differing between time points or between blood and tumor were identified by Fisher's exact test with Benjamini-Hochberg correction at adjusted p below 0.01. As stored in TCRdb, this immuneACCESS dataset retains in-frame rearrangements with V and J assigned. A fraction of the clones does not appear; measured against another copy, unresolved V genes explain less than half of the discrepancy, and the remainder lacks a known reason. Clone size and the V and J calls come from that table; the DNA yielded D and trimming. The sample table shows around 2,500 clones, and around 40% are seen once. The top ten clones comprise more than 15% of the sample.

On the study overall, not on this receptor specifically: Because the sample size was small (n of about 30) and many exploratory analyses were performed, the results are intended to be hypothesis-generating. FFPE tumor samples that were not collected immediately before treatment were used, and only one sample per patient was analyzed, so heterogeneity was possibly missed. Patients with durable benefit showed greater expansion of tumor-associated TCR clones in peripheral blood 3 weeks after starting treatment (n of about 21, p = 0.022). The proportion of tumor-infiltrating T lymphocytes was higher in patients with durable benefit (n of about 26, Mann-Whitney p = 0.047).

For CDR1 and CDR2, the germline V gene lists MDHEN and SYDVKM. V loses 5 bases at its end and J loses 8 bases; junction bases beyond the gene matches: 12. CDR3 length: 15 amino acids, cysteine to phenylalanine. Of all the DNA, just the CDR3 is kept, 45 bases in frame from base 1. As a fraction of the sample, this clone is medium-sized (0.01 to 0.1%). Its antigen has not been determined. Per-nucleotide qualities are absent, and no much larger clonotype sits a single base away. The sample's time point label is to be understood as: pretreatment tumor sample. The cohort included about 29 patients with locally advanced or metastatic urothelial carcinoma who were treated at Memorial Sloan Kettering on a trial protocol. Every piece of tumor tissue used for sequencing was obtained before atezolizumab dosing. The Qiagen DNeasy Blood extraction kit was used to purify genomic DNA from total PBMCs and from tumor samples.

The sequences come from tumor tissue, collected before atezolizumab (anti-PD-L1) treatment. The origin of this receptor is a man in his 60s with urothelial cancer. Here the chain combines TRBV28 and TRBJ1-1, with 9 bases aligning to TRBD1. DNA sequence: TGTGCCAGCAGTCCTGGGGACAGGGCTTTGGGGGAAGCTTTCTTT. Its amino acids are CASSPGDRALGEAFF.